Listed here are 20 T cell receptor beta chains from one sample, sequenced in a study of technical replicates of blood from a handful of donors. TCRdb keeps only in-frame clones here, not all; method: immunoSEQ multiplex PCR. The sample shows roughly 60,000 clones, about 94% of them seen only once. The sequenced material came from PBMCs. The receptor source for this set is a human donor in good health. Some clones in this sample may be carry-over from other donors' samples.

The chain couples TRBV4-1 to TRBJ2-1; 10 nucleotides agree with TRBD2. The CDR3 loop spans 17 amino acids. The trim removed 1 base at V and 3 bases at J, leaving 6 bases unmatched. Germline loops: CDR1 MGHRA, CDR2 YSYEKL. CDR3 in amino acids: CASSQGPSGGVYNEQFF. CDR3 sequence (DNA): TGCGCCAGCAGCCAAGGCCCTAGCGGGGGAGTCTACAATGAGCAGTTCTTC.

The chain joins TRBV6-1 to TRBJ2-7, with D unclear. Germline V gives CDR1 MNHNS, CDR2 SASEGT. The CDR3 extends over 12 amino acids. V was clipped by 3 bases and J by 4 bases, with 7 bases between them. The CDR3 is CASSDSRYEQYF. The CDR3 DNA sequence: TGTGCCAGCAGTGACTCCCGTTACGAGCAGTACTTC.

V and J are TRBV7-3 and TRBJ2-5, with TRBD2 matching over 13 bases. The CDR3 has 14 amino acids. The J segment lost 3 bases and the V segment lost 9 bases, leaving 4 bases of the junction unmatched. Germline CDR1 SGHTA, CDR2 FQGTGA. This CDR3 is CASTSGGEKETQYF. The CDR3 nucleotides are TGTGCCAGTACTAGCGGGGGGGAGAAAGAGACCCAGTACTTC.

This chain uses TRBV5-1 with TRBJ1-1, with 9 bases that match TRBD1. Germline values: CDR1 SGHRS, CDR2 YFSETQ. J was trimmed by 4 bases and V by 3 bases; bases with no gene match: 7. This CDR3 has 15 amino acids. CDR3 region: CASSYITGGSTEAFF. The CDR3 coding sequence is TGCGCCAGCAGCTATATAACAGGGGGCAGCACTGAAGCTTTCTTT.

This clone appeared a single time. This chain connects TRBV19 to TRBJ2-7, with TRBD2 matching 11 bases. V lost 1 base and J lost 3; bases outside the gene matches: 2. Germline CDR1 LNHDA, CDR2 SQIVND (reference sequence). This CDR3 contains 15 residues. In DNA form, the CDR3 reads TGTGCCAGTAGTATAGCAACTAGCGGGAGCTACGAGCAGTACTTC. The encoded protein is CASSIATSGSYEQYF.

V gene TRBV7-6 combines with J gene TRBJ2-2, with 9 positions matching TRBD2. The germline V gene has CDR1 SGHVS and CDR2 FNYEAQ. The ends lost 3 bases at V and 4 bases at J; junction bases unmatched: 9. The CDR3 has 17 residues. The CDR3 sequence: CASSFRLAGDPTGELFF. The CDR3 coding sequence is TGTGCCAGCAGCTTTCGATTAGCGGGAGACCCCACCGGGGAGCTGTTTTTT.

This rearrangement joins TRBV10-3 to TRBJ2-1; TRBD1 is a possible D gene (5 bases). V was trimmed by 0 bases and J by 9 bases, leaving 15 bases between them. This CDR3 region has 15 residues. Germline CDR1 ENHRY, CDR2 SYGVKD. Written as DNA, the CDR3 is TGTGCCATCAGTGAGTCTGCAGCAGGGCCCAGTGAGCAGTTCTTC. Translation: CAISESAAGPSEQFF.

CDR3 sequence reads: CAWLLQGSGYTF. CDR3 nucleotides: TGTGCCTGGTTACTACAGGGGAGCGGCTACACCTTC. J is TRBJ1-2 and V is TRBV30; 7 bases are shared with TRBD1. This CDR3 is 12 amino acids long. Germline V gene sequence: CDR1 GTSNPN, CDR2 SVGIG (reference sequence). Trimming took 5 bases from V and 8 from J; bases not matched to a gene: 8.

This rearrangement joins TRBV7-3 to TRBJ2-3; 10 nucleotides line up with TRBD2. With 5 bases clipped from V and 1 base from J, the junction kept 6 bases outside the gene matches. The CDR3 extends over 16 amino acids. The germline V gene has CDR1 SGHTA and CDR2 FQGTGA. The CDR3 spells CASSQGGLAGTDTQYF. For the CDR3, the DNA is TGTGCCAGCAGCCAGGGAGGACTAGCGGGCACAGATACGCAGTATTTT. Supplemented by reference TRBV7-3 and TRBJ2-3, the full variable domain reads GAGVSQTPSNKVTEKGKYVELRCDPISGHTALYWYRQSLGQGPEFLIYFQGTGAADDSGLPNDRFFAVRPEGSVSTLKIQRTERGDSAVYLCASSQGGLAGTDTQYFGPGTRLTVL.

J is TRBJ1-3 and V is TRBV5-4, with D perhaps matching TRBD1 (5 bases). Germline V gene sequence: CDR1 SGHNT, CDR2 YYREEE (reference sequence). This CDR3 is built from 15 residues. Trimming stripped 1 base from V and 3 bases from J, with 11 bases between. CDR3 DNA: TGTGCCAGCAGCTTGAATCCAGGGAATGGAAACACCATATATTTT. Its translation is CASSLNPGNGNTIYF.

This chain connects TRBV19 to TRBJ1-1, with TRBD1 matching 10 bases. V trimming: 5 bases; J trimming: 4 bases; junction bases outside the gene matches: 4. Germline V gives CDR1 LNHDA, CDR2 SQIVND (reference sequence). There are 14 residues in the CDR3. CDR3 DNA: TGTGCCAGTAGTCCGGGGACAGGGGTCACTGAAGCTTTCTTT. The encoded protein is CASSPGTGVTEAFF.

This clone was detected only once. The genes are TRBV4-3 and TRBJ2-5, with 13 bases identical to TRBD2. Germline V gene lookup returns CDR1 LGHNA and CDR2 YSLEER. The CDR3 has 17 residues. The V gene end was trimmed by 1 base and the J gene end by 3 bases; junction bases not matched to a gene: 5. The CDR3 loop reads CASSQAYGLAGEETQYF. The CDR3 DNA reads as TGCGCCAGCAGCCAAGCGTATGGACTAGCGGGAGAAGAGACCCAGTACTTC.

The chain carries TRBV2 and TRBJ2-7; TRBD1 aligns across 8 bases. The CDR3 sequence is 15 residues long. Germline V gene sequence: CDR1 SNHLY, CDR2 FYNNEI. The junction had 10 bases not matched to a gene; V was cut back by 5 bases and J by 4 bases. The CDR3 DNA reads as TGTGCCAGCAGTAAAACAGGACAGGGAAGTTACGAGCAGTACTTC. Encoded protein: CASSKTGQGSYEQYF.

The chain couples TRBV4-3 to TRBJ2-3; the D is unclear. V shed 0 bases and J shed 2 bases, with 15 bases lying between them. The CDR3 is 17 residues long. The germline CDR1 and CDR2 sequences are LGHNA and YSLEER. CDR3 DNA sequence: TGCGCCAGCAGCCAAGATCTGGGCCCTCCGATCACAGATACGCAGTATTTT. Translating it yields CASSQDLGPPITDTQYF.

This chain links TRBV11-2 with TRBJ2-1; maybe TRBD2 (6 bases). Germline values: CDR1 SGHAT, CDR2 FQNNGV. The CDR3 runs 16 residues. V lost 5 bases to trimming and J lost 6 bases, with 20 bases between them. The CDR3 loop is CASSPRGGIRGNEQFF. Written as DNA, the CDR3 is TGTGCCAGCAGCCCGAGGGGCGGGATAAGGGGCAATGAGCAGTTCTTC.

In this sample, this clone turned up once. The CDR3 spells CASSQDRVTDTQYF. The CDR3 DNA reads as TGCGCCAGCAGCCAAGATCGAGTGACAGATACGCAGTATTTT. The chain carries TRBV4-3 and TRBJ2-3; D unclear. The CDR3 covers 14 residues. Trimming pared 0 bases from V and 3 bases from J, leaving 7 bases between. Per the germline V gene, CDR1 is LGHNA and CDR2 is YSLEER.

The table lists this clone with a count of one. This chain connects TRBV2 to TRBJ2-3, with 9 bases aligning to TRBD1. This CDR3 is built from 14 residues. CDR1 SNHLY and CDR2 FYNNEI come from the germline V gene. Trimming cost V 6 bases and J 6 bases; bases outside gene matches: 7. The DNA for the CDR3 is TGTGCCAGCAGACCGGGACAGGGTGGGGATACGCAGTATTTT. It translates to CASRPGQGGDTQYF. Filled out from reference TRBV2 and TRBJ2-3, the complete variable domain reads EPEVTQTPSHQVTQMGQEVILRCVPISNHLYFYWYRQILGQKVEFLVSFYNNEISEKSEIFDDQFSVERPDGSNFTLKIRSTKLEDSAMYFCASRPGQGGDTQYFGPGTRLTVL.

V and J are TRBV5-4 and TRBJ2-3; 9 bases match TRBD1. The CDR3 loop spans 15 amino acids. V trimming: 4 bases; J trimming: 5 bases; junction bases outside the gene matches: 8. Looked up from germline, CDR1 is SGHNT and CDR2 is YYREEE (reference sequence). In DNA, the CDR3 is TGTGCCAGCAGCAAAGACAGGGGGTTAATAGATACGCAGTATTTT. It translates to CASSKDRGLIDTQYF.

The chain couples TRBV4-1 to TRBJ2-1; TRBD1 matches at 9 bases. Germline loops: CDR1 MGHRA, CDR2 YSYEKL. With V trimmed by 6 bases and J by 8 bases, 8 bases remained unmatched. The CDR3 totals 14 residues. CDR3 DNA: TGCGCCAGCAGGTCCGGGACAGGGCTCTATGAGCAGTTCTTC. Amino acid sequence: CASRSGTGLYEQFF.

The V gene is TRBV27, the J gene TRBJ2-7; perhaps TRBD2 as D (6 bases). This CDR3 is built from 16 residues. Looked up from germline, CDR1 is MNHEY and CDR2 is SMNVEV (reference sequence). V lost 6 bases and J lost 1, with 19 bases in between. The CDR3 bases are TGTGCCAGCAGCCCTCGGAGTGCGGGGTTTTCCTACGAGCAGTACTTC. Its protein product is CASSPRSAGFSYEQYF.